These 7 T cell receptor beta chains were sequenced from one sample in a study of CD8+ T cells in alopecia areata. It was cDNA, reverse transcribed from extracted RNA, that served as the sequencing template. The repertoire was sequenced with immunoSEQ multiplex PCR; TCRdb's copy has only in-frame clones and lacks some. The profile shows roughly 59,000 clones, more than 40% of them singletons. The sequenced sample was CD8+ T cells sorted from blood, obtained at week 0. The receptors originated from a human donor with alopecia areata.

The V gene is TRBV4-2, the J gene TRBJ2-4, with 11 bases that match TRBD2. Trimming at V came to 4 bases and at J to 0 bases, leaving 8 bases not matched to a gene. This CDR3 spans 18 amino acids. The germline V gene encodes CDR1 LGHNA and CDR2 YNFKEQ. The CDR3 DNA is TGTGCCAGCAGCCCGACGATAGCGGGAGGGATAGCCAAAAACATTCAGTACTTC. Its translation is CASSPTIAGGIAKNIQYF.

This clone was observed once. The V and J genes are TRBV5-1 and TRBJ2-7; 7 nucleotides match TRBD1. This CDR3 is 14 amino acids long. J gave up 4 bases and V 1 base, and 5 bases lay outside the gene matches. Germline V gene sequence: CDR1 SGHRS, CDR2 YFSETQ. CDR3 sequence reads: CASSLRQGRYEQYF. As DNA, the CDR3 is TGCGCCAGCAGCTTGAGACAGGGACGGTACGAGCAGTACTTC.

This clone has only a few counts. This chain connects TRBV29-1 to TRBJ2-1; 8 nucleotides match TRBD2. Germline CDR1 and CDR2: SQVTM and ANQGSEA. CDR3 size: 13 residues. The ends lost 4 bases at V and 9 bases at J; junction bases unmatched: 8. The CDR3 DNA reads as TGCAGCGTTGTGGCGGGAGGTATCGGTGAGCAGTTCTTC. Translated, it gives CSVVAGGIGEQFF.

The genes are TRBV23-1 and TRBJ2-4; no clear D gene. TRBV23-1 belongs to the ORF category, with a function that is uncertain. This CDR3 region has 14 residues. V dropped 11 bases and J dropped 0 bases, with 14 bases sitting between them. The DNA of the CDR3 is TGCGCCCCCCTCCCGCACATAGCCAAAAACATTCAGTACTTC. Residues: CAPLPHIAKNIQYF.

The chain combines TRBV5-1 with TRBJ2-1; tentatively, D is TRBD2 (6 bases). The CDR3 totals 14 residues. Germline values: CDR1 SGHRS, CDR2 YFSETQ. Trimming took off 6 bases at V and 5 bases at J, with 15 bases between the two ends. The CDR3 protein is CASKFRGGHNEQFF. The CDR3 DNA reads as TGCGCCAGCAAGTTCCGGGGAGGCCACAATGAGCAGTTCTTC.

For this clone: A much larger clone differs by one base, so this may be a read error. CDR3 residues: CASSSGTEAFF. CDR3 sequence (DNA): TGTGCCAGCAGCTCAGGGACTGAAGCTTTCTTT. The V and J genes are TRBV11-2 and TRBJ1-1; D might be TRBD1 (5 bases). V lost 4 bases to trimming and J lost 5 bases, with 5 bases between them. Germline values: CDR1 SGHAT, CDR2 FQNNGV. The CDR3 totals 11 residues.

About this clone: A read error may explain this, as a much larger clone is one base away. The J gene is TRBJ2-4, the V gene TRBV4-1; no clear D. The J call is uncertain, as TRBJ2-1 better fits the DNA end. This CDR3 has 13 amino acids. In germline, CDR1 is MGHRA, CDR2 YSYEKL. The CDR3 loop reads CASSQEGSNEQFF. The CDR3 nucleotides are TGCGCCAGCAGCCAAGAGGGTTCCAATGAGCAGTTCTTC.